Listed here are 17 T cell receptor beta chains from one sample, sequenced in a study of blood T cells in healthy people across ages. Together with a sample-barcoded 5' primer, a J-beta primer mix was included in a second PCR lasting about 7 to 11 cycles. In TCRdb, the 5' RACE reads were re-called with MiXCR into one record per CDR3 protein. Of 850,000 to 1,300,000 distinct CDR3 sequences listed, 35% to 50% are singletons. Sequencing was done on a sample of blood. The receptors derive from a woman aged 55-69 years in good health.

This chain uses TRBV20-1 with TRBJ2-1; the D is unclear. Trimming took off 5 bases at V and 6 bases at J, with 5 bases between the two ends. The CDR3 extends over 10 amino acids. In germline, CDR1 is DFQATT, CDR2 SNEGSKA (reference sequence). CDR3 residues: CSAVSNEQFF. The CDR3 region has the DNA TGCAGTGCTGTTAGCAATGAGCAGTTCTTC.

The sample holds a few counts of this clonotype. The chain uses TRBV5-1 and TRBJ2-7, with 7 bases aligning to TRBD2. The CDR3 totals 13 residues. Trimming cost V 4 bases and J 6 bases; bases outside gene matches: 7. Germline V gene data show CDR1 as SGHRS and CDR2 as YFSETQ. The chain's CDR3 is CASSPGGSSEQYF. In DNA form, the CDR3 reads TGCGCCAGCAGCCCGGGGGGATCGTCCGAGCAGTACTTC.

This clonotype was detected a few times. The chain's CDR3 is CASSYAGLAGAGANVLTF. For the CDR3, the DNA is TGTGCCAGCAGTTATGCGGGACTAGCGGGAGCGGGGGCCAACGTCCTGACTTTC. This chain links TRBV27 with TRBJ2-6; TRBD2 matches at 14 bases. J gave up 4 bases and V 4 bases, and 6 bases lay outside the gene matches. From germline, CDR1 is MNHEY and CDR2 SMNVEV (reference sequence). The CDR3 totals 18 residues.

The V gene is TRBV28, the J gene TRBJ2-5; 8 bases fit TRBD2. The CDR3 is made up of 15 amino acids. V trimming: 3 bases; J trimming: 2 bases; junction bases outside the gene matches: 5. The germline V gene encodes CDR1 MDHEN and CDR2 SYDVKM. CDR3 nucleotide sequence: TGTGCCAGCAGTTTTCTAGCGGGCAAACAAGAGACCCAGTACTTC. Translation gives CASSFLAGKQETQYF.

A few counts support this clonotype. V usage is TRBV6-1 and J usage is TRBJ2-4, with 7 bases matching TRBD2. CDR3 length: 13 amino acids. J was trimmed by 7 bases and V by 4 bases; bases with no gene match: 4. Per the germline V gene, CDR1 is MNHNS and CDR2 is SASEGT. The CDR3 DNA reads TGTGCCAGCAGTGGAACCGGGGGGAACATTCAGTACTTC. This sequence encodes CASSGTGGNIQYF.

The rearrangement links TRBV28 to TRBJ1-6; a possible D gene is TRBD1 (6 bases). The CDR3 spans 15 residues. The V gene's germline CDR1 is MDHEN and CDR2 SYDVKM. V shed 5 bases and J shed 11 bases, with 19 bases lying between them. The chain's CDR3 is CASSAGTGTRTPLHF. Written as DNA, the CDR3 is TGTGCCAGCAGTGCAGGAACAGGGACTCGGACACCCCTCCACTTT.

A few counts support this clonotype. This chain joins TRBV29-1 and TRBJ2-6; 9 bases are a match to TRBD1. Germline V gives CDR1 SQVTM, CDR2 ANQGSEA. V shed 1 base, J shed 2 bases, and the junction held 12 bases outside the gene matches. This CDR3 is built from 19 residues. Here the CDR3 DNA reads TGCAGCGTTGAAGGGAAACCGGGACAGGGTTTGGCTGGGGCCAACGTCCTGACTTTC. Translation: CSVEGKPGQGLAGANVLTF. The complete variable domain, with remaining parts taken from reference TRBV29-1 and TRBJ2-6, reads SAVISQKPSRDICQRGTSLTIQCQVDSQVTMMFWYRQQPGQSLTLIATANQGSEATYESGFVIDKFPISRPNLTFSTLTVSNMSPEDSSIYLCSVEGKPGQGLAGANVLTFGAGSRLTVL.

The chain recombines TRBV28 with TRBJ1-5; 9 nucleotides match TRBD1. CDR1 MDHEN and CDR2 SYDVKM come from the germline V gene. The CDR3 is made up of 15 amino acids. Trimming at V came to 6 bases and at J to 6 bases, leaving 9 bases not matched to a gene. This CDR3 reads CASSPPGQGGQPQHF. CDR3 nucleotides: TGTGCCAGCAGCCCCCCGGGACAGGGTGGTCAGCCCCAGCATTTT.

This clonotype has just a few counts. The chain employs TRBV20-1 and TRBJ2-3, with D maybe TRBD2 (6 bases). The germline gives CDR1 DFQATT, CDR2 SNEGSKA (reference sequence). CDR3 size: 14 residues. V lost 0 bases and J 2 bases, leaving 9 bases between the germline ends. CDR3 in DNA: TGCAGTGCTAGAGATGGGAGGTTCACAGATACGCAGTATTTT. This gives the protein CSARDGRFTDTQYF.

The CDR3, as DNA: TGTGCCTACAGCCCGGGACAGCGCACAGATACGCAGTATTTT. Its translation: CAYSPGQRTDTQYF. The chain has TRBV6-1 and TRBJ2-3, with TRBD1 identical over 7 bases. This CDR3 comprises 14 residues. Germline values: CDR1 MNHNS, CDR2 SASEGT. The trim removed 11 bases at V and 1 base at J, leaving 9 bases unmatched.

The chain recombines TRBV20-1 with TRBJ1-2; weak D call: TRBD1 (5 bases). Trimming cost V 3 bases and J 7 bases, with 12 bases left between them. Germline CDR1 reads DFQATT; CDR2 reads SNEGSKA (reference sequence). The CDR3 length is 12 residues. The CDR3 is CSARDTLIGYTF. CDR3 nucleotide sequence: TGCAGTGCTAGGGACACACTGATTGGCTACACCTTC.

There are a few counts of this clonotype. This chain uses TRBV20-1 with TRBJ2-4; D is possibly TRBD2 (6 bases). V lost 7 bases, J lost 0 bases, and 13 bases lay in between. The CDR3 is 14 residues long. Germline V gives CDR1 DFQATT, CDR2 SNEGSKA (reference sequence). The CDR3 DNA is TGCAGTGTCCGGAGAGCGGGAGCCAAAAACATTCAGTACTTC. It translates to CSVRRAGAKNIQYF.

This chain links TRBV6-1 with TRBJ2-7, with TRBD1 as a possible D gene (6 bases). CDR1 is MNHNS, CDR2 SASEGT, per germline. The length of the CDR3 is 14 residues. Trimming stripped 6 bases from V and 3 bases from J, with 15 bases between. This chain's CDR3 is CASSMPRDNYEQYF. The CDR3 region has the DNA TGTGCCAGCAGCATGCCCCGGGACAACTACGAGCAGTACTTC.

This clonotype was counted between two and nine times. This chain links TRBV10-3 with TRBJ2-7; D gene ambiguous. The germline V gene has CDR1 ENHRY and CDR2 SYGVKD. Trimming pared 0 bases from V and 1 base from J, leaving 13 bases between. This CDR3 is built from 16 residues. CDR3 nucleotides: TGTGCCATCAGTGAGTCTCAGGACGGACGGTCCTACGAGCAGTACTTC. Translation gives CAISESQDGRSYEQYF.

The chain joins TRBV9 to TRBJ2-3, with a possible D match to TRBD1 (5 bases). The CDR3 spans 13 residues. Germline CDR1 and CDR2: SGDLS and YYNGEE. Trimming shortened V by 0 bases and J by 5 bases, and 7 bases separated the two germline ends. This chain's CDR3 is CASSVGQGDTQYF. As DNA, the CDR3 is TGTGCCAGCAGCGTAGGTCAGGGAGATACGCAGTATTTT.

V is TRBV7-2 and J is TRBJ2-5; 9 bases are a match to TRBD1. Germline V gene data show CDR1 as SGHTA and CDR2 as FQGNSA. Trimming cost V 5 bases and J 7 bases; bases outside gene matches: 8. The CDR3 spans 14 residues. The CDR3 sequence is CASSRDRGLGTQYF. As DNA, the CDR3 is TGTGCCAGCAGCCGCGACAGGGGGTTGGGGACCCAGTACTTC.

The chain combines TRBV27 with TRBJ2-5; 7 nucleotides agree with TRBD1. Germline V lookup: CDR1 MNHEY, CDR2 SMNVEV (reference sequence). Trimming at V came to 5 bases and at J to 11 bases, leaving 23 bases not matched to a gene. This CDR3 has 17 residues. The CDR3 here is CASSTPTGSSSYNEQYF. CDR3 in DNA: TGTGCCAGCAGTACCCCGACAGGGTCGAGCTCCTACAATGAGCAGTACTTC.